This T cell receptor (beta chain) was sequenced during a study of shared clonotypes between healthy human individuals. Study-wide context: The cohort comprised a couple of women and a few men. Their ages spanned 18 to 49 years.

Study-level points and caveats: Depth was large, yet rarefaction showed that sorted-subset sequencing was incomplete.

The method was immunoSEQ multiplex PCR; TCRdb's version includes in-frame clones alone and lacks a portion of them. The sample yields about 660,000 clones, 74% seen once. Points on this clone: As yet, its antigen is unknown.

Between the trimmed V and J ends, which lost 5 bases and 5 bases, there was a span of 14 bases. The CDR3 spans 14 residues. The germline gives CDR1 LNHDA, CDR2 SQIVND (reference sequence). The genes are TRBV19 and TRBJ2-3, with D perhaps TRBD2 (6 bases). This TCR was recovered from a woman aged 30 to 39 in good health. Sequencing was done on a sample of memory CD4+ T cells sorted from blood. Specified subset: CD45RA-negative fraction. The CDR3, as DNA: TGTGCCAGTAGTTCGGGGGACTTTGGAGATACGCAGTATTTT. As protein: CASSSGDFGDTQYF.